These 19 T cell receptor beta chains originate from one sample sequenced in a study of blood T cell repertoires in COVID-19 (dated by TCRdb to about 2020). Libraries were built with the immunoSEQ multiplex PCR assay. TCRdb's version of the immuneACCESS table is confined to in-frame rearrangements and falls short of the full clone set. An unresolved V gene accounts for under half of the shortfall where checked; the remainder is of unknown origin. For this sample there are 200,000 to 250,000 clones; around 80% appear just once. The top ten clones comprise around 2% of the sample. What was sequenced was PBMCs or T cells enriched from blood (not recorded which). The receptor source for this set is a man aged 55 to 70 who had recovered from COVID-19.

The chain carries TRBV10-3 and TRBJ2-7, with 8 nucleotides matching TRBD1. The V gene's germline CDR1 is ENHRY and CDR2 SYGVKD. Trimming at V came to 5 bases and at J to 4 bases, leaving 4 bases not matched to a gene. There are 13 residues in the CDR3. In DNA, the CDR3 is TGTGCCATCAGTCCGGGACAGGCTTACGAGCAGTACTTC. Translation gives CAISPGQAYEQYF.

This sequence joins TRBV19 and TRBJ2-7; the match to TRBD1 covers 8 bases. V lost 3 bases, J lost 6 bases, and 10 bases stayed unmatched. CDR3 size: 15 residues. From germline, CDR1 is LNHDA and CDR2 SQIVND (reference sequence). CDR3 in DNA: TGTGCCAGTAGTATGGCAGGGGGCTATGTGGGCGAGCAGTACTTC. This sequence encodes CASSMAGGYVGEQYF.

CDR3: CASSHRDNEQFF. The DNA of the CDR3 is TGTGCCAGCTCACACCGGGACAATGAGCAGTTCTTC. The chain has TRBV18 and TRBJ2-1; no clear D. This CDR3 has 12 amino acids. Germline-derived CDR1 and CDR2 are KGHSH and LQKENI. Trimming removed 4 bases at V and 5 bases at J, with 6 bases between.

The chain uses TRBV19 and TRBJ2-1; maybe TRBD2 (5 bases). CDR1 is LNHDA, CDR2 SQIVND, per germline (reference sequence). The CDR3 consists of 13 residues. V lost 5 bases, J lost 3 bases, and 8 bases lay in between. The CDR3 is CASSDRDYNEQFF. CDR3 nucleotide sequence: TGTGCCAGTAGTGACCGGGACTACAATGAGCAGTTCTTC.

The rearrangement links TRBV30 to TRBJ2-5; maybe TRBD1 (5 bases). Looked up from germline, CDR1 is GTSNPN and CDR2 is SVGIG (reference sequence). There are 12 residues in the CDR3. V gave up 7 bases and J gave up 0 bases, with 9 bases separating them. The CDR3 DNA is TGTGCCTTCCTACAGGACCAAGAGACCCAGTACTTC. This encodes CAFLQDQETQYF.

The chain couples TRBV7-9 to TRBJ1-1, with 9 bases matching TRBD1. Per germline, CDR1 SEHNR and CDR2 FQNEAQ (reference sequence). The length of the CDR3 is 13 residues. J gave up 6 bases and V 5 bases, and 4 bases lay outside the gene matches. CDR3 loop: CASSRDRVAEAFF. The CDR3 DNA is TGTGCCAGCAGCAGGGACAGGGTCGCTGAAGCTTTCTTT.

V usage is TRBV29-1 and J usage is TRBJ2-5; tentatively, D is TRBD1 (6 bases). From germline, CDR1 is SQVTM and CDR2 ANQGSEA. CDR3 length: 12 amino acids. The V end lost 7 bases, the J end lost 3 bases, and 12 bases lay between the germline ends. The CDR3 region is CSAREGEETQYF. The CDR3 coding sequence is TGCAGCGCAAGAGAGGGGGAAGAGACCCAGTACTTC.

The V call is TRBV25-1, the J call TRBJ1-6, with a weak D call TRBD1 (6 bases). This CDR3 spans 14 amino acids. V was shortened by 7 bases and J by 6 bases, with 13 bases between the two germline ends. Germline assignment: CDR1 MGHDK and CDR2 SYGVNS. CDR3 nucleotides: TGTGCCAGCACCCTGGACAGACCTAATTCACCCCTCCACTTT. This encodes CASTLDRPNSPLHF.

The chain links TRBV11-3 to TRBJ2-5, with TRBD2 matching 10 bases. Trimming removed 1 base from V and 5 bases from J; junction bases left unmatched: 7. Germline CDR1 reads SGHNT; CDR2 reads YENEEA. The CDR3 length is 16 residues. CDR3: CASSLGPSGGAETQYF. DNA for the CDR3: TGTGCCAGCAGCTTAGGACCCAGCGGGGGGGCGGAGACCCAGTACTTC.

The genes are TRBV6-5 and TRBJ1-3; D not resolved. V lost 7 bases to trimming and J lost 7 bases, with 14 bases between them. CDR1 is MNHEY and CDR2 is SVGAGI in the germline V gene. The CDR3 has 13 amino acids. The CDR3 here is CASIAPLGNTIYF. The CDR3 DNA reads as TGTGCCAGCATTGCCCCCCTCGGGAACACCATATATTTT.

This chain joins TRBV5-8 and TRBJ1-6; 10 nucleotides match TRBD1. The CDR3 totals 16 residues. Trimming removed 5 bases from V and 7 bases from J; junction bases left unmatched: 9. Germline lookup yields CDR1 SGHTS and CDR2 YDEGEE. CDR3 residues: CASRTRLGQGNSPLHF. As DNA, the CDR3 is TGTGCCAGCAGGACTCGACTGGGACAGGGGAATTCACCCCTCCACTTT.

The chain carries TRBV11-2 and TRBJ2-7; no definite D call. The V gene's germline CDR1 is SGHAT and CDR2 FQNNGV. V lost 2 bases, J lost 2 bases, and 19 bases lay in between. The CDR3 runs to 17 residues. CDR3: CASSLSFGVPQTYEQYF. The CDR3 region has the DNA TGTGCCAGCAGCTTATCTTTCGGAGTGCCCCAAACCTACGAGCAGTACTTC.

The chain links TRBV9 to TRBJ2-1, with D possibly TRBD1 on 6 matching bases. This CDR3 has 14 amino acids. Germline V gene data show CDR1 as SGDLS and CDR2 as YYNGEE. The V end lost 6 bases, the J end lost 4 bases, and 14 bases lay between the germline ends. The CDR3 sequence: CASNPSGQYNEQFF. The CDR3, as DNA: TGTGCCAGCAACCCTTCGGGACAATACAATGAGCAGTTCTTC.

CDR3 DNA sequence: TGTGCCAGTAGTATAGGGGGACAGGGAAGAGACGGGGAGCTGTTTTTT. Translation gives CASSIGGQGRDGELFF. J is TRBJ2-2 and V is TRBV19, with 9 bases lining up with TRBD1. Trimming at V came to 1 base and at J to 7 bases, leaving 7 bases not matched to a gene. The CDR3 has 16 residues. Germline loops: CDR1 LNHDA, CDR2 SQIVND (reference sequence).

The chain couples TRBV11-3 to TRBJ2-7, with TRBD2 identical over 13 bases. This CDR3 has 15 amino acids. The V segment lost 4 bases and the J segment 3 bases; nucleotides outside the gene matches: 3. Germline CDR1 and CDR2: SGHNT and YENEEA. The DNA for the CDR3 is TGTGCCAGCAGCTCAAGACTAGCGGGGGGCTACGAGCAGTACTTC. It is translated as CASSSRLAGGYEQYF.

This CDR3 reads CASSVSGRRDNSPLHF. The CDR3 nucleotides read TGTGCCAGTAGTGTTTCTGGACGGCGGGATAATTCACCCCTCCACTTT. V gene TRBV19 combines with J gene TRBJ1-6; D uncertain. In germline, CDR1 is LNHDA, CDR2 SQIVND (reference sequence). V was cut by 5 bases and J by 5 bases, with 16 bases left in between. The CDR3 runs 16 residues.

The DNA of the CDR3 is TGTGCCAGCAGCCAAAGTCGGGGGGCCAGAACAGATACGCAGTATTTT. Its translation: CASSQSRGARTDTQYF. V is TRBV14 and J is TRBJ2-3, with D possibly TRBD2 on 7 matching bases. The CDR3 runs to 16 residues. V was trimmed by 2 bases and J by 3 bases, leaving 15 bases between them. Germline CDR1 SGHDN, CDR2 FVKESK.

The V call is TRBV29-1, the J call TRBJ1-2; no clear D. The CDR3 is 13 residues long. Per the germline V gene, CDR1 is SQVTM and CDR2 is ANQGSEA. Trimming cost V 4 bases and J 9 bases, with 18 bases left between them. The chain's CDR3 is CSVVGQAVSSYTF. CDR3 coding DNA: TGCAGCGTTGTCGGTCAGGCAGTTAGTAGCTACACCTTC.

The chain employs TRBV5-6 and TRBJ2-1; 8 nucleotides agree with TRBD1. Germline CDR1 is SGHDT and CDR2 is YYEEEE. After removal of 4 bases from V and 10 bases from J, the junction contained 13 bases not matched to a gene. There are 15 residues in the CDR3. The DNA for the CDR3 is TGTGCCAGCAGCACAACCGGGACAGGACCGGGGGAGCAGTTCTTC. It codes for CASSTTGTGPGEQFF.